The sequence of this T cell receptor (beta chain) was determined in a study of a mutant IDH1 vaccine in newly diagnosed glioma. Study as a whole: The sex distribution of treated patients was approximately 62% male and about 38% female, with a mean age of 40.4 years. Previous treatment comprised radiotherapy, temozolomide, or both, mostly both.

V lost 0 bases, J lost 0 bases, and 10 bases lay in between. Germline V CDR1 and CDR2: SNHLY, FYNNEI. This CDR3 has 16 residues. The time point denotes: baseline, week 1 (first vaccination visit). Indicated treatment: pre-vaccination baseline after standard-of-care therapy. Libraries were prepared by immunoSEQ multiplex PCR; TCRdb keeps only in-frame clonotypes and omits some of them. The sample comprises fewer than 65,000 clones, about three quarters of which are singletons, and 1.8% rests with the top ten. V usage is TRBV2 and J usage is TRBJ2-3; no clear D gene. The sequencing used PBMCs, collected from a glioma patient treated with radiotherapy, temozolomide or both. The source is a woman aged 35 to 49 with glioma. The CDR3 DNA reads as TGTGCCAGCAGTGAAGCGCATACCCATAGCACAGATACGCAGTATTTT. This encodes CASSEAHTHSTDTQYF.